This T cell receptor beta chain was sequenced during a study of T cells in Graves' hyperthyroidism and ophthalmopathy. Study outcomes and limitations: In blood, most of the thyroid clonotypes expanded above 0.001 were also present. The model made its ophthalmopathy prediction, and onset followed a median around 6.5 months later.

Amplified TCR beta CDR3 regions came from RNA transcripts. The TCR CDR3 was amplified in a first-round RT-PCR using the HTBI primer set. Using its own MiXCR run on the multiplex PCR reads, TCRdb lists one record per CDR3 protein. Of about 420,000 distinct CDR3 sequences listed, 15% to 18% are singletons. Germline CDR1 is MDHEN and CDR2 is SYDVKM. V was shortened by 10 bases and J by 0 bases, with 13 bases between the two germline ends. The CDR3 is 14 residues long. In making diagnoses, clinical symptoms, serum thyroxine and TRAb, thyroid ultrasound and orbital computed tomography were all used. This clonotype was counted ten times or more. Its antigen is not identified.

The sequence was obtained from a woman in her late teens or twenties with Graves' hyperthyroidism. Source material: blood. This chain connects TRBV28 to TRBJ1-5; D gene unclear. In DNA form, the CDR3 reads TGTGCCACCTATTATGGCAGTAGCAATCAGCCCCAGCATTTT. It specifies CATYYGSSNQPQHF.